This paragraph reports one TCR beta chain. Its antigen is not identified. The CDR3 runs 16 residues. Germline trimming cut 3 bases from V and 7 bases from J; bases unmatched to any gene: 8. Germline V gene sequence: CDR1 MRHNA, CDR2 SNTAGT. The data were taken from a study of CD8+ T cells in alopecia areata. Study conclusions and caveats: Higher clonality and more expanded CD8+ clones appeared in lesional than normal scalp.

RNA extraction and reverse transcription yielded cDNA as sequencing template. TCRdb's copy holds only in-frame clones and misses some; the assay was immunoSEQ multiplex PCR. The sample has 150,000 or so clones; around 86% are singletons. The material sequenced was CD8+ T cells sorted from blood, taken at week 0. The source is a human donor with alopecia areata. The V gene is TRBV6-4, the J gene TRBJ2-1; 11 bases align to TRBD2. The chain's CDR3 is CASSEEGTSGWNEQFF. In DNA form, the CDR3 reads TGTGCCAGCAGTGAGGAAGGGACTAGCGGTTGGAATGAGCAGTTCTTC.